These T cell receptor beta chains were read from a single sample in a study of blood T cells in healthy people across ages. TCRdb re-called the 5' RACE reads with MiXCR, one entry per CDR3 protein. The table has roughly 800,000 distinct CDR3 sequences, more than 45% seen once. Input material: blood. Source of these receptors: a man aged 25-45 years in good health. Both conserved end residues are part of each CDR3. D genes are given only for firm matches. A row's size may be missing; if present it is once, few, many or a size class.

J gene: TRBJ2-5; D gene: NA; clone size: NA; V gene: TRBV20-1; CDR3 protein: CSARVDGLTGWQYF; CDR3 DNA: TGCAGTGCTAGAGTTGACGGACTTACCGGGTGGCAGTACTTC
J gene: TRBJ1-2; D gene: NA; clone size: few; V gene: TRBV4-3; CDR3 protein: CASSQDQGLYGYTF; CDR3 DNA: TGCGCCAGCAGCCAAGATCAGGGCCTCTATGGCTACACCTTC
J gene: TRBJ1-2; D gene: TRBD1; clone size: NA; V gene: TRBV6-6; CDR3 protein: CASSRTGVEGYTF; CDR3 DNA: TGTGCCAGCAGTAGGACAGGGGTTGAGGGCTACACCTTC
J gene: TRBJ2-5; D gene: TRBD2; clone size: NA; V gene: TRBV11-3; CDR3 protein: CASSRGTSGASPQETQYF; CDR3 DNA: TGTGCCAGCAGCCGCGGAACTAGCGGGGCCTCACCCCAAGAGACCCAGTACTTC
J gene: TRBJ2-7; D gene: TRBD2; clone size: NA; V gene: TRBV6-1; CDR3 protein: CASGTTSGFYEQYF; CDR3 DNA: TGTGCCAGCGGGACGACTAGCGGGTTCTACGAGCAGTACTTC
J gene: TRBJ2-1; D gene: TRBD1; clone size: NA; V gene: TRBV29-1; CDR3 protein: CSVEDYRGDEQFF; CDR3 DNA: TGCAGCGTTGAAGATTACAGGGGGGATGAGCAGTTCTTC
J gene: TRBJ1-5; D gene: NA; clone size: NA; V gene: TRBV20-1; CDR3 protein: CSARQNYNQPQHF; CDR3 DNA: TGCAGTGCTAGACAGAACTACAATCAGCCCCAGCATTTT
J gene: TRBJ2-1; D gene: NA; clone size: NA; V gene: TRBV4-2; CDR3 protein: CASSHWRGQYNEQFF; CDR3 DNA: TGTGCCAGCAGCCACTGGAGGGGACAATACAATGAGCAGTTCTTC
J gene: TRBJ1-2; D gene: TRBD1; clone size: NA; V gene: TRBV7-3; CDR3 protein: CASSLTRTGSGYTF; CDR3 DNA: TGTGCCAGCAGCTTAACTCGGACAGGATCTGGCTACACCTTC
J gene: TRBJ2-7; D gene: NA; clone size: NA; V gene: TRBV5-6; CDR3 protein: CASSFLSPAHEQYF; CDR3 DNA: TGTGCCAGCAGCTTTTTATCACCAGCCCACGAGCAGTACTTC
J gene: TRBJ1-1; D gene: NA; clone size: NA; V gene: TRBV2; CDR3 protein: CASSGQATEAFF; CDR3 DNA: TGTGCCAGCAGTGGACAGGCCACTGAAGCTTTCTTT
J gene: TRBJ2-3; D gene: NA; clone size: NA; V gene: TRBV25-1; CDR3 protein: CASSEAGLDTQYF; CDR3 DNA: TGTGCCAGCAGTGAGGCAGGGCTTGATACGCAGTATTTT
J gene: TRBJ2-3; D gene: NA; clone size: NA; V gene: TRBV2; CDR3 protein: CASRPDFLLTDTQYF; CDR3 DNA: TGTGCCAGCAGACCGGACTTCCTACTTACAGATACGCAGTATTTT
J gene: TRBJ2-6; D gene: NA; clone size: NA; V gene: TRBV25-1; CDR3 protein: CASSESWTSGANVLTF; CDR3 DNA: TGTGCCAGCAGTGAATCTTGGACTTCTGGGGCCAACGTCCTGACTTTC
J gene: TRBJ1-1; D gene: NA; clone size: NA; V gene: TRBV3-1; CDR3 protein: CASSHTTENTEAFF; CDR3 DNA: TGTGCCAGCAGCCACACGACAGAAAACACTGAAGCTTTCTTT
J gene: TRBJ2-7; D gene: NA; clone size: NA; V gene: TRBV18; CDR3 protein: CASSRSGRSYEQYF; CDR3 DNA: TGTGCCAGCTCGAGGTCGGGACGGTCCTACGAGCAGTACTTC
J gene: TRBJ2-5; D gene: NA; clone size: NA; V gene: TRBV14; CDR3 protein: CASSRWETQYF; CDR3 DNA: TGTGCCAGCAGCCGGTGGGAGACCCAGTACTTC
J gene: TRBJ2-5; D gene: NA; clone size: NA; V gene: TRBV29-1; CDR3 protein: CSVESAEETQYF; CDR3 DNA: TGCAGCGTTGAAAGCGCGGAAGAGACCCAGTACTTC
J gene: TRBJ1-6; D gene: NA; clone size: few; V gene: TRBV7-2; CDR3 protein: CASSLLGSNSPLHF; CDR3 DNA: TGTGCCAGCAGCTTACTAGGGTCGAATTCACCCCTCCACTTT
J gene: TRBJ2-5; D gene: TRBD1; clone size: NA; V gene: TRBV5-1; CDR3 protein: CASNGQGTFETQYF; CDR3 DNA: TGCGCCAGCAACGGACAGGGGACGTTTGAGACCCAGTACTTC
J gene: TRBJ2-5; D gene: TRBD1; clone size: NA; V gene: TRBV25-1; CDR3 protein: CASSDQGQGFRETQYF; CDR3 DNA: TGTGCCAGCAGTGACCAGGGACAGGGGTTCAGAGAGACCCAGTACTTC
J gene: TRBJ2-7; D gene: TRBD1; clone size: few; V gene: TRBV6-1; CDR3 protein: CASSESTGGAYEQYF; CDR3 DNA: TGTGCCAGCAGTGAATCGACAGGGGGGGCGTACGAGCAGTACTTC
J gene: TRBJ2-7; D gene: TRBD2; clone size: NA; V gene: TRBV4-3; CDR3 protein: CASSQEGLGGYEQYF; CDR3 DNA: TGCGCCAGCAGCCAGGAGGGACTAGGCGGTTACGAGCAGTACTTC
J gene: TRBJ1-6; D gene: TRBD1; clone size: NA; V gene: TRBV29-1; CDR3 protein: CSVIFPGTGVLHF; CDR3 DNA: TGCAGCGTCATATTTCCCGGGACAGGGGTCCTCCACTTT
J gene: TRBJ2-4; D gene: NA; clone size: NA; V gene: TRBV7-2; CDR3 protein: CASRAGDIQYF; CDR3 DNA: TGTGCCAGCCGAGCAGGGGACATTCAGTACTTC
J gene: TRBJ1-1; D gene: NA; clone size: NA; V gene: TRBV20-1; CDR3 protein: CSALMDRNTEAFF; CDR3 DNA: TGCAGTGCTCTCATGGACAGGAACACTGAAGCTTTCTTT
J gene: TRBJ1-1; D gene: NA; clone size: NA; V gene: TRBV7-9; CDR3 protein: CASSQRGGRIEDTEAFF; CDR3 DNA: TGTGCCAGCAGCCAACGCGGGGGGCGCATTGAGGACACTGAAGCTTTCTTT
J gene: TRBJ2-5; D gene: NA; clone size: NA; V gene: TRBV20-1; CDR3 protein: CSAPKLAEETQYF; CDR3 DNA: TGCAGTGCTCCCAAGCTAGCCGAGGAGACCCAGTACTTC
J gene: TRBJ2-5; D gene: NA; clone size: NA; V gene: TRBV5-1; CDR3 protein: CASSYQGEREQYF; CDR3 DNA: TGCGCCAGCAGCTATCAAGGGGAGAGGGAGCAGTACTTC
J gene: TRBJ2-7; D gene: TRBD1; clone size: NA; V gene: TRBV4-3; CDR3 protein: CASSQDGTGKSYEQYF; CDR3 DNA: TGCGCCAGCAGCCAAGATGGGACAGGGAAATCCTACGAGCAGTACTTC
J gene: TRBJ2-5; D gene: TRBD2; clone size: NA; V gene: TRBV4-1; CDR3 protein: CASSQGLAGLETQYF; CDR3 DNA: TGCGCCAGCAGCCAAGGACTAGCGGGCTTAGAGACCCAGTACTTC
J gene: TRBJ2-7; D gene: NA; clone size: NA; V gene: TRBV7-2; CDR3 protein: CASSRGTNEEQYF; CDR3 DNA: TGTGCCAGCAGCAGAGGGACCAACGAGGAGCAGTACTTC
J gene: TRBJ2-3; D gene: NA; clone size: NA; V gene: TRBV2; CDR3 protein: CASREQTEDTQYF; CDR3 DNA: TGTGCCAGCAGGGAACAAACAGAAGATACGCAGTATTTT
J gene: TRBJ1-1; D gene: NA; clone size: NA; V gene: TRBV5-1; CDR3 protein: CASSSSDPYTEAFF; CDR3 DNA: TGCGCCAGCAGCTCCTCGGACCCCTACACTGAAGCTTTCTTT
J gene: TRBJ2-5; D gene: NA; clone size: NA; V gene: TRBV29-1; CDR3 protein: CSGVGIYQETQYF; CDR3 DNA: TGCAGCGGGGTGGGTATCTACCAAGAGACCCAGTACTTC
J gene: TRBJ1-6; D gene: NA; clone size: few; V gene: TRBV10-1; CDR3 protein: CASKGNYNSPLHF; CDR3 DNA: TGCGCCAGCAAGGGCAACTATAATTCACCCCTCCACTTT
J gene: TRBJ2-7; D gene: NA; clone size: NA; V gene: TRBV20-1; CDR3 protein: CSAEPGVSYNEQYF; CDR3 DNA: TGCAGTGCAGAACCCGGGGTGTCCTACAATGAGCAGTACTTC
J gene: TRBJ1-5; D gene: NA; clone size: once; V gene: TRBV6-1; CDR3 protein: CASSDRGVQPQHF; CDR3 DNA: TGTGCCAGCAGTGACAGGGGCGTTCAGCCCCAGCATTTT
J gene: TRBJ1-1; D gene: NA; clone size: NA; V gene: TRBV18; CDR3 protein: CASSPDRSEAFF; CDR3 DNA: TGTGCCAGCTCCCCGGACAGATCTGAAGCTTTCTTT
J gene: TRBJ2-3; D gene: NA; clone size: NA; V gene: TRBV5-1; CDR3 protein: CASSLTYTQYF; CDR3 DNA: TGCGCCAGCAGCTTGACCTATACGCAGTATTTT
J gene: TRBJ1-2; D gene: TRBD1; clone size: NA; V gene: TRBV13; CDR3 protein: CASSTRDSGSNYGYTF; CDR3 DNA: TGTGCCAGCAGCACTAGGGACAGCGGGTCTAACTATGGCTACACCTTC
J gene: TRBJ2-1; D gene: TRBD2; clone size: NA; V gene: TRBV6-2/TRBV6-3; CDR3 protein: CASSYLTSGRGNEQFF; CDR3 DNA: TGTGCCAGCAGTTACCTGACTAGCGGGAGGGGCAATGAGCAGTTCTTC
J gene: TRBJ2-7; D gene: TRBD2; clone size: NA; V gene: TRBV5-1; CDR3 protein: CASSKGLAGVQDEQYF; CDR3 DNA: TGCGCCAGCAGCAAGGGACTAGCGGGAGTCCAGGACGAGCAGTACTTC
J gene: TRBJ1-6; D gene: NA; clone size: NA; V gene: TRBV5-1; CDR3 protein: CASSLFLLNSPLHF; CDR3 DNA: TGCGCCAGCAGCTTGTTTTTACTGAATTCACCCCTCCACTTT
J gene: TRBJ1-2; D gene: NA; clone size: NA; V gene: TRBV7-8; CDR3 protein: CASSPRLQNNYGYTF; CDR3 DNA: TGTGCCAGCAGCCCCCGACTGCAGAATAACTATGGCTACACCTTC
J gene: TRBJ2-1; D gene: NA; clone size: few; V gene: TRBV29-1; CDR3 protein: CSVEDRGVWGTANEQFF; CDR3 DNA: TGCAGCGTTGAAGATCGTGGGGTCTGGGGGACCGCCAATGAGCAGTTCTTC
J gene: TRBJ1-1; D gene: NA; clone size: NA; V gene: TRBV21-1; CDR3 protein: CASSKNLQGADTEAFF; CDR3 DNA: TGTGCCAGCAGCAAAAACCTACAGGGGGCTGACACTGAAGCTTTCTTT
J gene: TRBJ2-2; D gene: TRBD1; clone size: NA; V gene: TRBV4-3; CDR3 protein: CASSQDRGRTGELFF; CDR3 DNA: TGCGCCAGCAGCCAAGACAGGGGGCGAACCGGGGAGCTGTTTTTT
J gene: TRBJ2-5; D gene: NA; clone size: NA; V gene: TRBV6-6; CDR3 protein: CASSGQVQETQYF; CDR3 DNA: TGTGCCAGCAGTGGCCAGGTTCAAGAGACCCAGTACTTC
J gene: TRBJ2-1; D gene: NA; clone size: NA; V gene: TRBV7-2; CDR3 protein: CASSLFLDNEQFF; CDR3 DNA: TGTGCCAGCAGCTTATTCTTAGACAATGAGCAGTTCTTC
J gene: TRBJ2-1; D gene: NA; clone size: once; V gene: TRBV29-1; CDR3 protein: CSVERQGQETQFF; CDR3 DNA: TGCAGCGTTGAAAGGCAGGGACAAGAGACCCAGTTCTTC
J gene: TRBJ2-4; D gene: NA; clone size: NA; V gene: TRBV28; CDR3 protein: CASSAPAGQNIQYF; CDR3 DNA: TGTGCCAGCAGTGCCCCGGCCGGGCAAAACATTCAGTACTTC
J gene: TRBJ1-2; D gene: TRBD1; clone size: NA; V gene: TRBV28; CDR3 protein: CASSLGQAVYTF; CDR3 DNA: TGTGCCAGCAGTTTAGGACAGGCCGTTTACACCTTC
J gene: TRBJ2-3; D gene: NA; clone size: NA; V gene: TRBV5-8; CDR3 protein: CASTWSVITDMQYF; CDR3 DNA: TGTGCCAGCACCTGGTCGGTTATCACAGATATGCAGTATTTT
J gene: TRBJ1-1; D gene: NA; clone size: NA; V gene: TRBV6-1; CDR3 protein: CASRDSTEAFF; CDR3 DNA: TGTGCCAGCAGGGACAGCACTGAAGCTTTCTTT